This T cell receptor beta chain was obtained from a study of blood T cell repertoires in COVID-19. Libraries were prepared by immunoSEQ multiplex PCR; TCRdb keeps only in-frame clonotypes and omits some of them. The data contain roughly 300,000 clones, about 90% of them singletons. Trimming stripped 4 bases from V and 7 bases from J, with 8 bases between. This CDR3 has 13 residues. CDR1 is SGHDN and CDR2 is FVKESK in the germline V gene. The sample consisted of PBMCs or T cells enriched from blood (not recorded which). The chain couples TRBV14 to TRBJ1-6; D possibly corresponds to TRBD1 (5 bases). The sequence derives from a woman aged 30 to 39 who had recovered from COVID-19. CDR3 in DNA: TGTGCCAGCAGCCCGGGGGGAAATTCACCCCTCCACTTT. Protein: CASSPGGNSPLHF.